The rows below give T cell receptor beta chains drawn from one sample of a study of blood T cell repertoires in COVID-19. Data came from immunoSEQ multiplex PCR; TCRdb stores just in-frame clones and leaves some out. The sample gives approximately 260,000 clones, about 87% of which show up once; approximately 1.2% is in the top ten. The sample taken for sequencing was PBMCs or T cells enriched from blood (not recorded which). These receptors all stem from a woman aged 40 to 50 with acute COVID-19. CDR3s include the opening cysteine and the closing phenylalanine or tryptophan. D genes are given only for firm matches. For some rows the clone size is stated as once, few or many, or as a class when expanded; others skip it.

d_gene	abundance	j_gene	v_gene	CDR3nt	CDR3aa
TRBD2	.	TRBJ2-7	TRBV6-5	TGTGCCAGCAGTTACTCTGCGGGGGAGAACTCCTACGAGCAGTACTTC	CASSYSAGENSYEQYF
.	.	TRBJ1-6	TRBV4-1	TGCGCCAGCAGCCAACACATCCACAGGGATTCACCCCTCCACTTT	CASSQHIHRDSPLHF
TRBD2	.	TRBJ2-1	TRBV7-9	TGTGCCAGCAGCTCACGCTTAGCGGGAGTAATACCCAATGAGCAGTTCTTC	CASSSRLAGVIPNEQFF
.	.	TRBJ2-1	TRBV2	TGTGCCAGCAGGCCACAGGGAATCTACAATGAGCAGTTCTTC	CASRPQGIYNEQFF
.	.	TRBJ2-1	TRBV7-6	TGTGCCAGCAGTAGCGCATACAATGAGCAGTTCTTC	CASSSAYNEQFF
.	.	TRBJ1-3	TRBV11-3	TGTGCCAGCAGCTTAGGGGACAACAGCTTTGGAAACACCATATATTTT	CASSLGDNSFGNTIYF
.	.	TRBJ1-5	TRBV2	TGTGCCAGCACCCAACTACCCCCACAGGGTAATCAGCCCCAGCATTTT	CASTQLPPQGNQPQHF
.	.	TRBJ1-4	TRBV20-1	TGCAGTGCTAGTCAGGGTAATGAAAAACTGTTTTTT	CSASQGNEKLFF
.	.	TRBJ2-1	TRBV9	TGTGCCAGCAGCGCCACTGCGGGCACCTACAATGAGCAGTTCTTC	CASSATAGTYNEQFF
.	.	TRBJ1-1	TRBV6-5	TGTGCCAGCAGTCTGAACAGGGAGAACACTGAAGCTTTCTTT	CASSLNRENTEAFF
TRBD1	.	TRBJ1-5	TRBV7-2	TGTGCCAGCAGCTTAAATAGTCCGCAGGGGGTCGCTAATCAGCCCCAGCATTTT	CASSLNSPQGVANQPQHF
.	.	TRBJ1-2	TRBV28	TGTGCCAGCACACCTACACTATCCCAGTATGGCTACACCTTC	CASTPTLSQYGYTF
.	.	TRBJ1-2	TRBV27	TGTGCCAGCAGTCCTGTCCGAGGGTGGAACTATGGCTACACCTTC	CASSPVRGWNYGYTF
.	.	TRBJ2-7	TRBV7-8	TGTGCCAGCAGTCTAGACGGCTCCTACGAGCAGTACTTC	CASSLDGSYEQYF
TRBD1	.	TRBJ2-6	TRBV29-1	TGCAGCGTAGAGCCGGGACAGGTGGCCATCCCGGCCTGGGCCAACGTCCTGACTTTC	CSVEPGQVAIPAWANVLTF
TRBD1	.	TRBJ1-2	TRBV6-5	TGTGCCAGCAGTTACTCGACAGGGGAAACAAACTATGGCTACACCTTC	CASSYSTGETNYGYTF
TRBD1	.	TRBJ1-2	TRBV7-2	TGTGCCAGCAGCGCAGGGGGCAGGGGCTATGGCTACACCTTC	CASSAGGRGYGYTF
TRBD1	.	TRBJ1-4	TRBV4-1	TGCGCCAGCAGACCACAGGGGCCCACTAATGAAAAACTGTTTTTT	CASRPQGPTNEKLFF
TRBD2	.	TRBJ2-3	TRBV9	TGTGCCAGCAGCGTAGGGTCTAGCGGCTACACAGATACGCAGTATTTT	CASSVGSSGYTDTQYF
.	.	TRBJ1-5	TRBV28	TGTGCCAGCAGTTTATGGCGGGATAGCAATCAGCCCCAGCATTTT	CASSLWRDSNQPQHF
.	.	TRBJ1-2	TRBV14	TGTGCCAGCAGCCCCCTTTCGGCGGGCGCGTATGGCTACACCTTC	CASSPLSAGAYGYTF
.	.	TRBJ1-4	TRBV7-2	TGTGCCAGCAGCAAATTGACGGGGGGCGTGGGGGAAAAACTGTTTTTT	CASSKLTGGVGEKLFF
TRBD2	.	TRBJ2-7	TRBV27	TGTGCCAGCAGTCTGGGACTAGCGGGGCTCTACGAGCAGTACTTC	CASSLGLAGLYEQYF
.	.	TRBJ2-1	TRBV29-1	TGCAGCGTTGAAGATGGGTACAGGCCCAATGAGCAGTTCTTC	CSVEDGYRPNEQFF
TRBD1	.	TRBJ1-3	TRBV28	TGTGCCAGCAGACCACAGGGGGCGTACGGTGGAAACACCATATATTTT	CASRPQGAYGGNTIYF
.	.	TRBJ1-2	TRBV6-5	TGTGCCAGCAGTTACAGGGGGACGGGCTACACCTTC	CASSYRGTGYTF
TRBD2	.	TRBJ2-1	TRBV12-5	TGTGCTACGGGTCAAACTAGCGCGATCTCCTACAATGAGCAGTTCTTC	CATGQTSAISYNEQFF
.	.	TRBJ2-7	TRBV28	TGTGCCAGCAGAAACGGGCCGACTAGAGTCTACGAGCAGTACTTC	CASRNGPTRVYEQYF
TRBD1	.	TRBJ1-2	TRBV28	TGTGCCAGCAGTTTATCCGGACAGGGGGCATTTACCTATGGCTACACCTTC	CASSLSGQGAFTYGYTF
TRBD2	.	TRBJ2-1	TRBV10-3	TGTGCCATCACGGGCGGGAGCTCCTACAATGAGCAGTTCTTC	CAITGGSSYNEQFF
.	once	TRBJ2-1	TRBV27	TGTGCCAGCAGTCCAAGAGGTAGTCGCGAGCAGTTCTTC	CASSPRGSREQFF
.	few	TRBJ2-3	TRBV7-9	TGTGCCAGCAGCCTCACCTCAAGCAGGGATACGCAGTATTTT	CASSLTSSRDTQYF
.	.	TRBJ1-1	TRBV5-1	TGCGCCAGCAGCCAATTCAGGGACATCTCTGGTGAAGCTTTCTTT	CASSQFRDISGEAFF
.	once	TRBJ1-2	TRBV7-2	TGTGCCAGCAGTCGACCACCGACAGGTACCTATGGCTACACCTTC	CASSRPPTGTYGYTF
.	.	TRBJ1-1	TRBV18	TGTGCCAGCTCACCACCTCAGGTATTGAACACTGAAGCTTTCTTT	CASSPPQVLNTEAFF
.	.	TRBJ1-6	TRBV7-2	TGTGCCAGCAGTCAGGCCTCGCCGGGGATTTCACCCCTCCACTTT	CASSQASPGISPLHF
.	.	TRBJ1-1	TRBV13	TGTGCCAGCAACTACGGCCGCATGAACACTGAAGCTTTCTTT	CASNYGRMNTEAFF
TRBD1	.	TRBJ2-3	TRBV11-3	TGTGCCAGCAGCCCCCATAGGGGACAGGGCCAGGGCACAGATACGCAGTATTTT	CASSPHRGQGQGTDTQYF
TRBD1	.	TRBJ1-5	TRBV29-1	TGCAGCGTTGGTCCACTCAGGGGGAACAATCAGCCCCAGCATTTT	CSVGPLRGNNQPQHF
TRBD1	.	TRBJ1-2	TRBV11-2	TGTGCCAGCAGCTCATACAGGGGGCCGAACTATGGCTACACCTTC	CASSSYRGPNYGYTF
TRBD1	once	TRBJ1-2	TRBV19	TGTGCCAGTTGGGACAGGCTTTACTCTAACTATGGCTACACCTTC	CASWDRLYSNYGYTF
TRBD1	.	TRBJ1-2	TRBV6-5	TGTGCCAGCAGCCTCAGGGGACAGAACTATGGCTACACCTTC	CASSLRGQNYGYTF
.	once	TRBJ2-5	TRBV2	TGTGCCAGCAGTGAGCAGGCAGCCCCAGGAGAGACCCAGTACTTC	CASSEQAAPGETQYF
.	.	TRBJ2-7	TRBV2	TGTGCCAGCAGTGCAGGGCCCTCCTACGAGCAGTACTTC	CASSAGPSYEQYF
.	.	TRBJ1-1	TRBV18	TGTGCCAGCTCACTACAGGTGAACACTGAAGCTTTCTTT	CASSLQVNTEAFF
.	.	TRBJ2-7	TRBV7-9	TGTGCCAGCAGTTTAGGAGTCTTCGAGCAGTACTTC	CASSLGVFEQYF
TRBD2	.	TRBJ2-5	TRBV27	TGTGCCAGCAGTTTAGGGATTAGCGGGAGTATGAAAGAGACCCAGTACTTC	CASSLGISGSMKETQYF
TRBD1	.	TRBJ1-4	TRBV2	TGTGCCAGCAGTGAAGCACAGGGGGCTAATGAAAAACTGTTTTTT	CASSEAQGANEKLFF
.	.	TRBJ1-6	TRBV27	TGTGCCAGCAGTCCATACATATATAATTCACCCCTCCACTTT	CASSPYIYNSPLHF
.	.	TRBJ1-1	TRBV13	TGTGCCAGCAGCTCGGGCAGGGGTGGTGAAGCTTTCTTT	CASSSGRGGEAFF
.	.	TRBJ2-1	TRBV9	TGTGCCAGCAGCGTAGTGTCCGAGAGCTCCTACAATGAGCAGTTCTTC	CASSVVSESSYNEQFF
TRBD1	.	TRBJ2-5	TRBV18	TGTGCCAGCTCAACCACAACAGGGGGCGTGGAGGAGACCCAGTACTTC	CASSTTTGGVEETQYF
TRBD2	.	TRBJ2-1	TRBV2	TGTGCCAGCAGTGAGCGGGGGGCGAGCTCCTACAATGAGCAGTTCTTC	CASSERGASSYNEQFF
.	.	TRBJ2-1	TRBV3-1/TRBV3-2	TGTGCCAGCAGCCAAGATAGCGGTTCCTACAATGAGCAGTTCTTC	CASSQDSGSYNEQFF
TRBD2	.	TRBJ2-1	TRBV28	TGTGCCAGCAGTTCCCCGATAGCGGGAGGGTACAATGAGCAGTTCTTC	CASSSPIAGGYNEQFF
.	.	TRBJ1-1	TRBV18	TGTGCCAGCTCACTTTTAAACACTGAAGCTTTCTTT	CASSLLNTEAFF
.	.	TRBJ2-1	TRBV5-1	TGCGCCAGCAGCTTGGGAACGGCCGATAGGGGTGAGCAGTTCTTC	CASSLGTADRGEQFF
.	once	TRBJ1-5	TRBV2	TGTGCCAGCAGCGTACAGGGTGACCCCCAGCATTTT	CASSVQGDPQHF
TRBD2	.	TRBJ2-5	TRBV11-3	TGTGCCAGCAGCTTAACGGGAGGGGAAGAGACCCAGTACTTC	CASSLTGGEETQYF
.	.	TRBJ1-5	TRBV11-2	TGTGCCAGCAGCTCCCAAGGGGGTCAGCCCCAGCATTTT	CASSSQGGQPQHF